These 7 T cell receptor beta chains were all obtained from the same sample, sequenced in a study of beta chain features in type 1 diabetes. What these receptors recognize is not known. Whole-study findings and limits: Researchers report that Type 1 diabetes patients had moderately but significantly shorter TCRB CDR3s across all four CD4+ subsets.

The study reverse transcribed the entire isolated RNA, so it sequenced expressed TCRB transcripts. Here immunoSEQ multiplex PCR was the method, and the copy in TCRdb shows in-frame clones only, minus some. The repertoire holds about 120,000 clones, with roughly 17% as singletons. Sequenced sample: central memory CD4+ T cells from blood. The receptor source for this set is a man aged 25 to 45 with type 1 diabetes.

The chain employs TRBV5-1 and TRBJ2-7; D possibly corresponds to TRBD1 (5 bases). Trimming stripped 2 bases from V and 7 bases from J, with 13 bases between. The CDR3 sequence is 13 residues long. Germline CDR1 is SGHRS and CDR2 is YFSETQ. CDR3 nucleotides: TGCGCCAGCAGCTTCAACAGGCAAGGGGAGCAGTACTTC. It encodes CASSFNRQGEQYF.

The V gene is TRBV9, the J gene TRBJ2-4; 7 bases match TRBD1. The germline V gene encodes CDR1 SGDLS and CDR2 YYNGEE. The CDR3 contains 16 residues. J lost 6 bases, V lost 1 base, and 10 bases had no gene match. The CDR3 loop reads CASSVRSGGMGNIQYF. In nucleotides, the CDR3 is TGTGCCAGCAGCGTAAGGTCAGGGGGTATGGGAAACATTCAGTACTTC.

This clone was seen more than once but under ten times. A single base separates this from a much larger clone, so it may be a read error. The same CDR3 also results from other DNA sequences found in this sample. The rearrangement uses TRBV29-1 and TRBJ2-7; TRBD1 aligns across 9 bases. CDR3 length: 13 amino acids. The V gene end was trimmed by 6 bases and the J gene end by 7 bases; junction bases not matched to a gene: 10. From germline, CDR1 is SQVTM and CDR2 ANQGSEA. The CDR3 loop reads CSVAGTGSWEQYF. As DNA, the CDR3 is TGCAGCGTGGCTGGGACAGGGTCCTGGGAGCAGTACTTC.

The chain couples TRBV29-1 to TRBJ2-1; maybe TRBD1 (5 bases). Trimming pared 7 bases from V and 1 base from J, leaving 8 bases between. Germline-derived CDR1 and CDR2 are SQVTM and ANQGSEA. The CDR3 extends over 12 amino acids. The CDR3 DNA reads as TGCAGCGCTGACAGTTCCTACAATGAGCAGTTCTTC. Translated: CSADSSYNEQFF.

The chain couples TRBV7-8 to TRBJ2-7; 7 nucleotides agree with TRBD1. Germline assignment: CDR1 SGHVS and CDR2 FQNEAQ. There are 16 residues in the CDR3. V trimming: 2 bases; J trimming: 0 bases; junction bases outside the gene matches: 7. The CDR3 region is CASSLMGQQNSYEQYF. CDR3 sequence (DNA): TGTGCCAGCAGCTTAATGGGACAGCAAAACTCCTACGAGCAGTACTTC.

In its sample, this clone was seen a few times. V gene TRBV6-6 combines with J gene TRBJ2-2; perhaps D is TRBD1 or TRBD2 (5 bases each). Germline-derived CDR1 and CDR2 are MNHNY and SVGAGI (reference sequence). V lost 8 bases and J lost 0, with 10 bases in between. There are 14 residues in the CDR3. The chain's CDR3 is CASRDASNTGELFF. DNA of the CDR3: TGTGCCAGCCGGGACGCATCGAACACCGGGGAGCTGTTTTTT.

The V call is TRBV29-1, the J call TRBJ2-1; D possibly corresponds to TRBD1 (5 bases). V was trimmed by 3 bases and J by 8 bases, leaving 14 bases between them. This CDR3 has 13 residues. The germline V gene encodes CDR1 SQVTM and CDR2 ANQGSEA. The CDR3 DNA reads as TGCAGCGTTGAGGTGACAGATACGCATGAGCAGTTCTTC. Protein sequence: CSVEVTDTHEQFF.